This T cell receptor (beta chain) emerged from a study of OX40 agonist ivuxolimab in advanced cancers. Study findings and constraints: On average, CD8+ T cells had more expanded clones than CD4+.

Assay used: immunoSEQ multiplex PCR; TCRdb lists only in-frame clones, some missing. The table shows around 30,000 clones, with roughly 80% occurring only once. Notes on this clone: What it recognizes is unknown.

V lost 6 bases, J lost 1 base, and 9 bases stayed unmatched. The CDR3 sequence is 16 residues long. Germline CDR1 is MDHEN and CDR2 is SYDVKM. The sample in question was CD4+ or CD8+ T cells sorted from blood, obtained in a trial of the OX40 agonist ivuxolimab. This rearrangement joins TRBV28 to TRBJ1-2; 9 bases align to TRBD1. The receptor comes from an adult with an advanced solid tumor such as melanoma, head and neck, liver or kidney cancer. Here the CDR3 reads CASRTGGASGNYGYTF. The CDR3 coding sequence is TGTGCCAGCAGAACAGGGGGCGCATCGGGTAACTATGGCTACACCTTC.